What follows are 10 T cell receptor beta chains derived from one specimen sequenced in a study of blood T cell repertoires in COVID-19. This table comes from immunoSEQ multiplex PCR, and its TCRdb copy is limited to in-frame clones, with some not included. The table includes around 26,000 clones, roughly 92% detected once. Specimen: peripheral blood. The source is a human donor in a cohort sampled during active COVID-19.

The V call is TRBV27, the J call TRBJ2-7, with 13 bases lining up with TRBD2. V dropped 5 bases and J dropped 6; count of bases not matched to a gene: 7. CDR3 length: 15 amino acids. Germline V gene data show CDR1 as MNHEY and CDR2 as SMNVEV (reference sequence). Written as DNA, the CDR3 is TGTGCCAGCAGTCCCTGGACTAGCGGGAGTCTCGAGCAGTACTTC. Its translation: CASSPWTSGSLEQYF.

The chain is built from TRBV6-4 and TRBJ1-2; 10 positions agree with TRBD1. Germline V gene lookup returns CDR1 MRHNA and CDR2 SNTAGT. V lost 6 bases to trimming and J lost 6 bases; unmatched junction nucleotides: 7. The CDR3 spans 14 residues. The CDR3 DNA is TGTGCCAGCAGCGGGACAGGGGCGAACCATGGCTACACCTTC. As protein: CASSGTGANHGYTF.

CDR3 in amino acids: CASSDLTSYEQYF. CDR3 sequence (DNA): TGTGCCAGCAGTGATTTAACTTCCTACGAGCAGTACTTC. The chain employs TRBV2 and TRBJ2-7; D not resolved. Germline V CDR1 and CDR2: SNHLY, FYNNEI. This CDR3 is built from 13 residues. Trimming removed 3 bases at V and 1 base at J, with 7 bases between. The variable domain in full, completed from reference TRBV2 and TRBJ2-7, reads EPEVTQTPSHQVTQMGQEVILRCVPISNHLYFYWYRQILGQKVEFLVSFYNNEISEKSEIFDDQFSVERPDGSNFTLKIRSTKLEDSAMYFCASSDLTSYEQYFGPGTRLTVT.

This chain joins TRBV18 and TRBJ2-7, with 8 bases lining up with TRBD1. Germline values: CDR1 KGHSH, CDR2 LQKENI. J lost 3 bases, V lost 2 bases, and 6 bases had no gene match. There are 15 residues in the CDR3. The CDR3 sequence: CASSPRSGGGYEQYF. CDR3 sequence (DNA): TGTGCCAGCTCACCAAGGTCAGGGGGCGGCTACGAGCAGTACTTC.

This rearrangement joins TRBV28 to TRBJ1-2; 7 bases are a match to TRBD1. This CDR3 has 15 amino acids. CDR1 MDHEN and CDR2 SYDVKM come from the germline V gene. The J segment lost 1 base and the V segment lost 6 bases, leaving 8 bases of the junction unmatched. Here the CDR3 reads CASSSPDRSNYGYTF. In DNA form, the CDR3 reads TGTGCCAGCAGCTCCCCGGACAGGAGTAACTATGGCTACACCTTC.

This clone has a handful of counts. The chain is built from TRBV6-2 or TRBV6-3 and TRBJ2-6; 7 bases map to TRBD1. V lost 4 bases and J lost 0; bases outside the gene matches: 6. The length of the CDR3 is 17 residues. The germline gives CDR1 MNHEY, CDR2 SVGEGT. The CDR3 sequence is CASSSDRVSSGANVLTF. The DNA of the CDR3 is TGTGCCAGCAGTTCTGACAGGGTTAGCTCTGGGGCCAACGTCCTGACTTTC.

The genes are TRBV5-1 and TRBJ2-1, with 7 positions matching TRBD1. Germline V gives CDR1 SGHRS, CDR2 YFSETQ. The CDR3 has 15 residues. V was clipped by 2 bases and J by 1 base; unmatched bases: 3. This CDR3 reads CASSLEGASYNEQFF. For the CDR3, the DNA is TGCGCCAGCAGCTTAGAGGGGGCTTCCTACAATGAGCAGTTCTTC.

V is TRBV24-1 and J is TRBJ2-7; 10 nucleotides match TRBD1. The germline CDR1 and CDR2 sequences are KGHDR and SFDVKD. The CDR3 is 16 residues long. V lost 5 bases and J lost 1; bases outside the gene matches: 7. The CDR3 protein is CATSAEKGQGSYEQYF. The CDR3 nucleotides are TGTGCCACCAGTGCGGAGAAGGGACAGGGGTCCTACGAGCAGTACTTC.

This rearrangement joins TRBV13 to TRBJ2-3; 9 bases are a match to TRBD1. CDR1 is PRHDT and CDR2 is FYEKMQ in the germline V gene (reference sequence). This CDR3 spans 15 amino acids. The J segment lost 4 bases and the V segment lost 2 bases, leaving 4 bases of the junction unmatched. For the CDR3, the DNA is TGTGCCAGCAGCTTACAACAGGGGGCATCAGATACGCAGTATTTT. It codes for CASSLQQGASDTQYF.

The rearrangement links TRBV25-1 to TRBJ2-7; the D gene is possibly TRBD2 (6 bases). Germline lookup yields CDR1 MGHDK and CDR2 SYGVNS. This CDR3 is built from 16 residues. The V and J ends lost 7 bases and 0 bases respectively, with 19 bases between them. This CDR3 reads CASTYTWDGSSYEQYF. CDR3 bases: TGTGCCAGCACCTACACCTGGGACGGGAGCTCCTACGAGCAGTACTTC.